This record covers a single T cell receptor (beta chain). The V end lost 2 bases, the J end lost 0 bases, and 11 bases lay between the germline ends. The germline gives CDR1 ENHRY, CDR2 SYGVKD. The length of the CDR3 is 17 residues. Across under 25 US areas, participants ranged in age from 18 to 89 years. Produced via immunoSEQ multiplex PCR; TCRdb's table is partial and in-frame only. The data contain hundreds of thousands of clones, 89% of them singletons. The entry originates in a study of blood T cell repertoires in COVID-19. Across the whole study: T cells, B-cell-depleted T cells, or PBMCs provided the cDNA or gDNA that served as material.

This TCR was sampled from a woman between 25 and 40 years old with acute COVID-19. Sequencing input: PBMCs or T cells enriched from blood (not recorded which). J is TRBJ1-6 and V is TRBV10-3, with a weak D call TRBD1 (5 bases). CDR3 protein: CAISEKQGNSYNSPLHF. CDR3 bases: TGTGCCATCAGTGAGAAGCAGGGAAACTCCTATAATTCACCCCTCCACTTT.